This passage covers 27 T cell receptor beta chains from one sample sequenced in a study of tissue T cells after allogeneic stem cell transplantation (dated by TCRdb to 2021 to 2024). Receptors were amplified or captured by the immunoSEQ multiplex PCR assay. In TCRdb, the immuneACCESS table is reduced to in-frame sequences with V and J assigned. These tables do not hold every clone; where another copy was compared, an unresolved V gene accounts for under half, and the others remain unexplained. The sample table lists thousands of clones, about 60% of them with a count of one. The ten most abundant clones make up 15% to 20% of the sample. According to the study, the label for this sample's time point signals: human tissue collected at research (rapid) autopsy. The starting material was tissue from the esophagus, obtained at autopsy. All receptors come from a female donor of 60 years or more with lung cancer.

CDR3 loop: CASSQAAGTGLRGPNTGELFF. CDR3 nucleotides: TGCGCCAGCAGCCAAGCCGCCGGGACAGGGTTGAGGGGGCCCAACACCGGGGAGCTGTTTTTT. The rearrangement joins TRBV4-3 to TRBJ2-2; 9 bases are shared with TRBD1. Germline CDR1 is LGHNA and CDR2 is YSLEER. J gave up 2 bases and V 1 base, and 17 bases lay outside the gene matches. The CDR3 sequence is 21 residues long.

The V call is TRBV7-2, the J call TRBJ2-4; perhaps TRBD1 as D (6 bases). The V end was cut by 0 bases, the J end by 5 bases, with 23 bases between. Germline-derived CDR1 and CDR2 are SGHTA and FQGNSA. The CDR3 runs 19 residues. CDR3 protein: CASSLARGFSGTTENIQYF. DNA of the CDR3: TGTGCCAGCAGCTTAGCGCGCGGGTTTTCCGGGACAACAGAAAACATTCAGTACTTC.

Concerning this clone: The sample carries other DNA sequences with the same CDR3. The V call is TRBV30, the J call TRBJ2-3, with D possibly TRBD2 on 7 matching bases. Germline V gene lookup returns CDR1 GTSNPN and CDR2 SVGIG (reference sequence). This CDR3 has 15 residues. V shed 2 bases and J shed 5 bases, with 17 bases lying between them. The CDR3 coding sequence is TGTGCCTGGAGTAATGTGGGGGAGGGGGGAGATACGCAGTATTTT. This translates into CAWSNVGEGGDTQYF.

The gene calls are TRBV18 and TRBJ2-1; 10 positions match TRBD2. V shed 3 bases and J 8 bases; nucleotides not matched to a gene: 10. Germline V gene data show CDR1 as KGHSH and CDR2 as LQKENI. The CDR3 is 16 amino acids. CDR3 in amino acids: CASSPRASGSWDEQFF. The CDR3 DNA reads TGTGCCAGCTCACCGAGGGCTAGCGGGAGTTGGGATGAGCAGTTCTTC.

This clone has a handful of counts. The chain employs TRBV5-1 and TRBJ1-6, with TRBD1 as a possible D gene (6 bases). V was shortened by 4 bases and J by 5 bases, with 13 bases between the two germline ends. This CDR3 has 15 amino acids. Germline CDR1 is SGHRS and CDR2 is YFSETQ. The CDR3 nucleotides read TGCGCCAGCAGCACGATGGACAGCAATAATTCACCCCTCCACTTT. Translated: CASSTMDSNNSPLHF.

The chain couples TRBV3-1 (or the pseudogene TRBV3-2) to TRBJ2-7, with TRBD1 matching over 9 bases. Germline assignment: CDR1 LGHDT and CDR2 YNNKEL (reference sequence). Unmatched junction bases numbered 21, after V lost 3 bases and J lost 3 bases. CDR3 length: 20 residues. CDR3 sequence reads: CASSHRKVGTGSGWGYEQYF. The CDR3 nucleotides are TGTGCCAGCAGCCATCGAAAAGTTGGGACAGGGTCGGGTTGGGGCTACGAGCAGTACTTC.

The chain employs TRBV6-5 and TRBJ1-3; D may be TRBD1 (5 bases). Germline values: CDR1 MNHEY, CDR2 SVGAGI. Trimming stripped 6 bases from V and 0 bases from J, with 9 bases between. The CDR3 totals 14 residues. The CDR3 nucleotides are TGTGCCAGCAGCCGGGACCTCTCTGGAAACACCATATATTTT. Amino acid sequence: CASSRDLSGNTIYF.

The chain combines TRBV19 with TRBJ2-3; D might be TRBD2 (5 bases). CDR1 is LNHDA and CDR2 is SQIVND in the germline V gene (reference sequence). The V end was cut by 4 bases, the J end by 2 bases, with 13 bases between. The CDR3 sequence is 15 residues long. The CDR3 spells CASSRGVGITDTQYF. CDR3 in DNA: TGTGCCAGTAGTAGGGGAGTCGGAATCACAGATACGCAGTATTTT.

The chain uses TRBV28 and TRBJ1-4; D is perhaps TRBD1 (5 bases). V gave up 3 bases and J gave up 13 bases, with 9 bases separating them. Germline lookup yields CDR1 MDHEN and CDR2 SYDVKM. This CDR3 region has 11 residues. CDR3 residues: CASSFRQILFF. The CDR3 nucleotides are TGTGCCAGCAGTTTCCGACAGATACTGTTTTTT.

The gene calls are TRBV5-4 and TRBJ2-7; 10 bases are a match to TRBD2. Trimming cost V 2 bases and J 7 bases; bases outside gene matches: 9. The germline V gene has CDR1 SGHNT and CDR2 YYREEE (reference sequence). The CDR3 runs to 15 residues. CDR3 sequence reads: CASSFGHRTSGEQYF. CDR3 sequence (DNA): TGTGCCAGCAGCTTTGGACACAGGACTAGCGGTGAGCAGTACTTC.

This clone was seen only a few times. This rearrangement joins TRBV5-1 to TRBJ1-1; D gene ambiguous. Germline values: CDR1 SGHRS, CDR2 YFSETQ. The germline V and J ends were trimmed by 0 bases and 0 bases, with 9 bases remaining between them. The CDR3 totals 15 residues. CDR3 in amino acids: CASSLVTSMNTEAFF. The CDR3 DNA is TGCGCCAGCAGCTTGGTTACCAGCATGAACACTGAAGCTTTCTTT.

The chain is built from TRBV3-1 (or the pseudogene TRBV3-2) and TRBJ1-3; possible D gene TRBD1, 5 bases. The V gene's germline CDR1 is LGHDT and CDR2 YNNKEL (reference sequence). Between the trimmed V and J ends, which lost 1 base and 2 bases, there was a span of 15 bases. The CDR3 has 17 residues. The CDR3 sequence: CASSQGGMNRAGNTIYF. DNA of the CDR3: TGTGCCAGCAGCCAAGGGGGCATGAATCGCGCTGGAAACACCATATATTTT.

CDR3 DNA: TGCGCCAGCAGTGAGATGGGACCTGAGAATGAGCAGTTCTTC. It codes for CASSEMGPENEQFF. The J gene is TRBJ2-1, the V gene TRBV10-1, with D perhaps matching TRBD1 or TRBD2 (5 bases each). Germline V lookup: CDR1 WNHNN, CDR2 SYGVQD (reference sequence). This CDR3 is built from 14 residues. V was shortened by 2 bases and J by 7 bases, with 12 bases between the two germline ends.

The V gene is TRBV28, the J gene TRBJ2-2, with D unclear. The CDR3 runs to 15 residues. V was pared by 1 base and J by 0 bases, with 6 bases between. Germline assignment: CDR1 MDHEN and CDR2 SYDVKM. This CDR3 reads CASSLSPANTGELFF. As DNA, the CDR3 is TGTGCCAGCAGTTTATCGCCAGCGAACACCGGGGAGCTGTTTTTT.

This clone is medium-sized in the sample. V is TRBV12-3 or TRBV12-4 and J is TRBJ2-7; no clear D. The CDR3 runs to 11 residues. V lost 5 bases, J lost 0 bases, and 2 bases lay in between. In DNA, the CDR3 is TGTGCCAGCAGTCACTCCTACGAGCAGTACTTC. It specifies CASSHSYEQYF.

This clone was seen more than once but under ten times. V and J are TRBV4-2 and TRBJ2-3; D not resolved. V shed 2 bases and J shed 2 bases, with 11 bases lying between them. CDR1 and CDR2 from the germline V gene are LGHNA and YNFKEQ. CDR3 length: 15 amino acids. For the CDR3, the DNA is TGTGCCAGCAGCCAAACTATCGGCCCCACAGATACGCAGTATTTT. Translating it yields CASSQTIGPTDTQYF.

The rearrangement joins TRBV5-1 to TRBJ1-1; no reliable D call. CDR1 is SGHRS, CDR2 YFSETQ, per germline. This CDR3 is 15 amino acids long. Trimming left V 0 bases short and J 3 bases short, with 12 bases between. The CDR3 nucleotides read TGCGCCAGCAGCTTGGTGGTAGGGTCAGACACTGAAGCTTTCTTT. Its protein is CASSLVVGSDTEAFF. Complete variable domain (other parts from reference TRBV5-1 and TRBJ1-1): KAGVTQTPRYLIKTRGQQVTLSCSPISGHRSVSWYQQTPGQGLQFLFEYFSETQRNKGNFPGRFSGRQFSNSRSEMNVSTLELGDSALYLCASSLVVGSDTEAFFGQGTRLTVV.

This clone was found a few times. This sequence joins TRBV7-9 and TRBJ1-3, with D possibly matching TRBD1 (6 bases). Trimming cost V 5 bases and J 8 bases, with 16 bases left between them. The CDR3 covers 14 residues. Germline V gene data show CDR1 as SEHNR and CDR2 as FQNEAQ (reference sequence). The CDR3, as DNA: TGTGCCAGCAGCGACAAATCGAGGGGGGACACCATATATTTT. Protein sequence: CASSDKSRGDTIYF.

The chain combines TRBV7-3 with TRBJ2-3; possibly TRBD2 for D (6 bases). Trimming stripped 6 bases from V and 11 bases from J, with 30 bases between. Germline V CDR1 and CDR2: SGHTA, FQGTGA. There are 17 residues in the CDR3. CDR3 sequence: CASSFTPSGLREHGQYF. The DNA for the CDR3 is TGTGCCAGCAGTTTTACCCCATCGGGACTTCGAGAGCATGGGCAGTATTTT.

This chain connects TRBV2 to TRBJ2-7; D perhaps matches TRBD2 (6 bases). V was pared by 9 bases and J by 4 bases, with 16 bases between. The CDR3 length is 13 residues. Germline V gene sequence: CDR1 SNHLY, CDR2 FYNNEI. The chain's CDR3 is CASSGLRAYEQYF. For the CDR3, the DNA is TGTGCCAGTAGCGGACTACGGGCTTACGAGCAGTACTTC.

The J gene is TRBJ2-7, the V gene TRBV18, with D unresolved. CDR3 length: 15 amino acids. V shed 5 bases and J shed 3 bases, with 17 bases lying between them. The germline V gene has CDR1 KGHSH and CDR2 LQKENI. The CDR3 reads CASSSPSSSFYEQYF. The DNA of the CDR3 is TGTGCCAGCTCATCCCCCTCATCGAGCTTCTACGAGCAGTACTTC.

This clone was recorded only once. A junction end diverges from the germline sequence, so it may reflect a read error. The chain combines TRBV6-2 or TRBV6-3 with TRBJ2-7; no reliable D call. Germline values: CDR1 MNHEY, CDR2 SVGEGT. The CDR3 has 11 residues. The CDR3 protein is CASSSSFEQYF. DNA for the CDR3: TGTGCCAGCAGCAGCTCCTTCGAGCAGTACTTC.

The chain couples TRBV21-1 to TRBJ1-5. TRBV21-1 is a listed pseudogene. The CDR3 spans 14 residues. CDR3 in amino acids: CASSRGDFNQPQHF. CDR3 bases: TGTGCCAGCAGCAGGGGAGATTTCAATCAGCCCCAGCATTTT.

This clone showed up just a few times. The rearrangement links TRBV3-1 (or the pseudogene TRBV3-2) to TRBJ2-5, with D unresolved. Germline CDR1 is LGHDT and CDR2 is YNNKEL (reference sequence). Deletions cut 3 bases from V and 0 bases from J, with 8 bases between. This CDR3 has 14 amino acids. This CDR3 reads CASSHQPNQETQYF. The CDR3 DNA reads TGTGCCAGCAGCCATCAGCCAAACCAAGAGACCCAGTACTTC.

CDR3 nucleotides: TGCAGCGTTGATCTGGGACAGGGTTACACTGAAGCTTTCTTT. This translates into CSVDLGQGYTEAFF. The chain uses TRBV29-1 and TRBJ1-1; 9 bases fit TRBD1. Trimming took 3 bases from V and 3 from J; bases not matched to a gene: 5. The V gene's germline CDR1 is SQVTM and CDR2 ANQGSEA. The CDR3 extends over 14 amino acids.

This chain connects TRBV10-1 to TRBJ2-7, with TRBD2 matching over 8 bases. J gave up 6 bases and V 0 bases, and 7 bases lay outside the gene matches. Germline assignment: CDR1 WNHNN and CDR2 SYGVQD (reference sequence). This CDR3 is built from 15 residues. CDR3 sequence reads: CASSESPGLAGEQYF. The CDR3 DNA reads TGCGCCAGCAGTGAGTCGCCAGGACTAGCCGGCGAGCAGTACTTC.

This chain connects TRBV21-1 to TRBJ2-7; the table's D call of TRBD1 was not tested on the DNA. TRBV21-1 is tagged as a pseudogene. The CDR3 is made up of 14 amino acids. CDR3 protein: CASSARQDTYEQYF. CDR3 nucleotide sequence: TGTGCCAGCAGCGCACGACAGGATACCTACGAGCAGTACTTC.